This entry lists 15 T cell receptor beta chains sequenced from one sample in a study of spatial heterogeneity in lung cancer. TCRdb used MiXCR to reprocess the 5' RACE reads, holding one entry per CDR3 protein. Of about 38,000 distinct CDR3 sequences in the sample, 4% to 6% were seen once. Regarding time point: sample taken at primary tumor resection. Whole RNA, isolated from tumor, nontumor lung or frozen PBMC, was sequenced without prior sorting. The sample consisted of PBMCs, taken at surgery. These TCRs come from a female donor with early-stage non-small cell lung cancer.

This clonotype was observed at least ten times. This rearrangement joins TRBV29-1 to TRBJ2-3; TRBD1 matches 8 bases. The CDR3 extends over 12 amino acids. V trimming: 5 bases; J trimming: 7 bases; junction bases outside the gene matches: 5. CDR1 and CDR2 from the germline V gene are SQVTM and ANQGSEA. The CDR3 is CSVPTGGNTQYF. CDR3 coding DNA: TGCAGCGTTCCTACAGGGGGAAATACGCAGTATTTT.

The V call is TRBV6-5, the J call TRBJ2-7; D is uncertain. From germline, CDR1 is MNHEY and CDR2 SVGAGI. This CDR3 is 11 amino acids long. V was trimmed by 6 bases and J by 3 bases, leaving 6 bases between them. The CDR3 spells CASRDIYEQYF. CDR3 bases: TGTGCCAGCAGAGATATCTACGAGCAGTACTTC.

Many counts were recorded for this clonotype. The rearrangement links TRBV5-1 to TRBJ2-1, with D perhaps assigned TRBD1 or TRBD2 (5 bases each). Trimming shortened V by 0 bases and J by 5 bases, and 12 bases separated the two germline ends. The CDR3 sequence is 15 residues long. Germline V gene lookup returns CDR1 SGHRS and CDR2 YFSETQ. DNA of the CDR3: TGCGCCAGCAGCTTGGCCGAGGGGCAGAACAATGAGCAGTTCTTC. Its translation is CASSLAEGQNNEQFF.

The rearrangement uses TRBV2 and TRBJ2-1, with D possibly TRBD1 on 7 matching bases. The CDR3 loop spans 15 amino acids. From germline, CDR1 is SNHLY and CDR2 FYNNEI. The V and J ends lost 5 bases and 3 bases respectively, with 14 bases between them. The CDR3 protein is CASSPGQGGYNEQFF. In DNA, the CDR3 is TGTGCCAGCAGTCCGGGGCAGGGGGGCTACAATGAGCAGTTCTTC.

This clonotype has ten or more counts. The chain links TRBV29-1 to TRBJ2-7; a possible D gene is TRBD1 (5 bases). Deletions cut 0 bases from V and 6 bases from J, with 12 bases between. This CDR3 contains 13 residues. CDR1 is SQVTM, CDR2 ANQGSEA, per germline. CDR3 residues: CSVEDPPGPEQYF. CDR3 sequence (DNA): TGCAGCGTTGAAGATCCCCCAGGGCCCGAGCAGTACTTC.

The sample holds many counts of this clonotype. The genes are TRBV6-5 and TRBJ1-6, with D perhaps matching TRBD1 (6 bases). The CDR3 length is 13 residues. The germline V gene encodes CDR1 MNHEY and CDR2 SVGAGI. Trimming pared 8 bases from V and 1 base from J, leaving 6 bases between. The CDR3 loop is CASQGSYNSPLHF. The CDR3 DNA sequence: TGTGCCAGCCAGGGGTCCTATAATTCACCCCTCCACTTT.

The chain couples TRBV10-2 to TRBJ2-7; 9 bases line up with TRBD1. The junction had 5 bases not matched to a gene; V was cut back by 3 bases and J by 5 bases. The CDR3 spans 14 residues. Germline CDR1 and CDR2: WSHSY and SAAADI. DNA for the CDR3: TGCGCCAGCAGTGATGGGACAGGGTACGACGAGCAGTACTTC. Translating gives CASSDGTGYDEQYF.

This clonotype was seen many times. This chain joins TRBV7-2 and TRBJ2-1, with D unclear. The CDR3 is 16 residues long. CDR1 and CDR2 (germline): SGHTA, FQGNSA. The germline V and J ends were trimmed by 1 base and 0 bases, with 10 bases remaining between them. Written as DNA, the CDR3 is TGTGCCAGCAGCTTAGATCGGAGCAGCTCCTACAATGAGCAGTTCTTC. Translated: CASSLDRSSSYNEQFF.

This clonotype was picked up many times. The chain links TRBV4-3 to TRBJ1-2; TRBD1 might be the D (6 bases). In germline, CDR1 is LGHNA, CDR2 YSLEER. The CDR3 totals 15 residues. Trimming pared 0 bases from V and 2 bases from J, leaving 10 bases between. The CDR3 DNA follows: TGCGCCAGCAGCCAAGAGGGGGGGCCCAACTATGGCTACACCTTC. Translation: CASSQEGGPNYGYTF.

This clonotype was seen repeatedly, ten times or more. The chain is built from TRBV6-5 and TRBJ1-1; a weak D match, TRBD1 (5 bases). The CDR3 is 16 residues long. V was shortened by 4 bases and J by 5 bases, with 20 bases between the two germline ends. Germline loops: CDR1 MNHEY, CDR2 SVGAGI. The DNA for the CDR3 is TGTGCCAGCAGTTCGCCTTATGAGGGGCGGAGAACTGAAGCTTTCTTT. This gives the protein CASSSPYEGRRTEAFF.

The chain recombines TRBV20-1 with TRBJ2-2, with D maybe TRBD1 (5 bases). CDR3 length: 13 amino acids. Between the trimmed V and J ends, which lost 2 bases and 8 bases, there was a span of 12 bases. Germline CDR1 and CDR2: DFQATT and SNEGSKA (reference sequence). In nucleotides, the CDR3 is TGCAGTGCTAGAAAGGGGATCGAGGGGGAGCTGTTTTTT. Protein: CSARKGIEGELFF.

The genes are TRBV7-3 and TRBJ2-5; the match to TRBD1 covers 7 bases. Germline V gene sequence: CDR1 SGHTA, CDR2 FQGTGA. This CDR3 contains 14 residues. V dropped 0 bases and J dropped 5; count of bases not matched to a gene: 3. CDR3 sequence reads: CASSLTGGLETQYF. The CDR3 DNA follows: TGTGCCAGCAGCTTAACAGGGGGCTTGGAGACCCAGTACTTC.

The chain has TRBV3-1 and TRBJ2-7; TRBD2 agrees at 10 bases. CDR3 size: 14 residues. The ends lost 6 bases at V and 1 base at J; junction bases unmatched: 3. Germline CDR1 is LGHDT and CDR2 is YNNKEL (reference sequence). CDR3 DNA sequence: TGTGCCAGCAGTAAGCGGGGGGGATCCTACGAGCAGTACTTC. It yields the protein CASSKRGGSYEQYF.

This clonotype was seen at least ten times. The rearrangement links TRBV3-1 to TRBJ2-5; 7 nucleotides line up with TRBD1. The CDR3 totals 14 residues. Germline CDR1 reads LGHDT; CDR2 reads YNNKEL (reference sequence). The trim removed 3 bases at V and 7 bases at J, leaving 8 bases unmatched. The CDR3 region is CASSHLEAGGTQYF. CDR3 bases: TGTGCCAGCAGCCATTTGGAGGCAGGGGGGACCCAGTACTTC.

The CDR3 region has the DNA TGTGCCAGCAGACAATTAAGGGGGCTAAAAAACATTCAGTACTTC. Translating it yields CASRQLRGLKNIQYF. The chain uses TRBV11-2 and TRBJ2-4; 7 bases line up with TRBD1. V lost 6 bases, J lost 4 bases, and 9 bases stayed unmatched. Germline V gives CDR1 SGHAT, CDR2 FQNNGV. The CDR3 sequence is 15 residues long.